The TCR beta chain described here comes from a study of human T cells and chemical hapten exposure. TCRdb processed the RACE reads anew with MiXCR; each CDR3 protein has one entry. The table lists about 42,000 distinct CDR3 sequences, 8.5% to 10% of them singletons. Time point described: patch test 2, 6 weeks after DPC sensitization. The treatment: therapeutic diphenylcyclopropenone sensitization with weekly scalp DPC. This clonotype was picked up many times. Germline lookup yields CDR1 WSHSY and CDR2 SAAADI. The CDR3 is made up of 18 amino acids. V gave up 2 bases and J gave up 1 base, with 19 bases separating them.

The gene calls are TRBV10-2 and TRBJ2-3, with D tentatively TRBD1 (6 bases). The starting material was whole blood, obtained in connection with sensitization to the hapten diphenylcyclopropenone (DPC). This sequence was found in a woman in her thirties or forties with alopecia areata. Some clones in this sample may be carry-over from other donors' samples. CDR3 sequence: CASSEPMDRDIRTDTQYF. The DNA for the CDR3 is TGCGCCAGCAGTGAGCCAATGGACCGGGACATACGCACAGATACGCAGTATTTT.